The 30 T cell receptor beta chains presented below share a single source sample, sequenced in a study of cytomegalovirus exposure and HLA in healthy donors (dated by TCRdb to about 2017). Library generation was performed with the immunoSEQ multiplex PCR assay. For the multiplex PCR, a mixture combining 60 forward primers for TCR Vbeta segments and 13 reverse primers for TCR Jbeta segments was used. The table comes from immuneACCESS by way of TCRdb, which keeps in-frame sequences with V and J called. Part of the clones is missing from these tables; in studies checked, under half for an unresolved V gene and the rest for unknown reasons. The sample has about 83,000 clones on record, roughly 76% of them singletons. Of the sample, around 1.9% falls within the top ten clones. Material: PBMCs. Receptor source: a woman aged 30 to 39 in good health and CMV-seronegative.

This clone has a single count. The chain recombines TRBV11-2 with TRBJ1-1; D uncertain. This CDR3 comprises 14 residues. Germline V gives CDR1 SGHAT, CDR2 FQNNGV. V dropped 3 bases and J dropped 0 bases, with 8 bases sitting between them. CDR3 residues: CASSLRELNTEAFF. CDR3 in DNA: TGTGCCAGCAGCTTGAGGGAACTGAACACTGAAGCTTTCTTT.

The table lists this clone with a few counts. The CDR3 bases are TGCGCCAGCAGTCAGTCGAGGGACCTTACGGGGGAGGGACGCTATGGCTACACCTTC. This encodes CASSQSRDLTGEGRYGYTF. The chain is built from TRBV23-1 and TRBJ1-2; weak D call: TRBD1 (5 bases). TRBV23-1 is an open reading frame, and its role is uncertain. The length of the CDR3 is 19 residues. V gave up 3 bases and J gave up 4 bases, with 27 bases separating them.

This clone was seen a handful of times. CDR3 region: CASSPGTADEQFF. The CDR3 DNA sequence: TGTGCCAGCAGCCCCGGGACAGCTGATGAGCAGTTCTTC. The genes are TRBV11-3 and TRBJ2-1; 7 bases line up with TRBD1. This CDR3 comprises 13 residues. V trimming: 5 bases; J trimming: 8 bases; junction bases outside the gene matches: 6. The germline CDR1 and CDR2 sequences are SGHNT and YENEEA.

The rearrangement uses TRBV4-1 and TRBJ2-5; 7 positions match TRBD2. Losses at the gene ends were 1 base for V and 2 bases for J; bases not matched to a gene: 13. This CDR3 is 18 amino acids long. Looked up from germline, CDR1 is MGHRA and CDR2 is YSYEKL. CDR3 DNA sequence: TGCGCCAGCAGCCAAGCCAGGGAGGGGTTCAGGCAACAAGAGACCCAGTACTTC. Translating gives CASSQAREGFRQQETQYF.

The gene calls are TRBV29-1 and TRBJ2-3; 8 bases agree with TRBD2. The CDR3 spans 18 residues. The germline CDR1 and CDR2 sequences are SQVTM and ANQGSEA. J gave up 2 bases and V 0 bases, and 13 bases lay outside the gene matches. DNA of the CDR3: TGCAGCGTTGAAGAAGGATTCGGGAGGGAAGGGTCCACAGATACGCAGTATTTT. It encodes CSVEEGFGREGSTDTQYF.

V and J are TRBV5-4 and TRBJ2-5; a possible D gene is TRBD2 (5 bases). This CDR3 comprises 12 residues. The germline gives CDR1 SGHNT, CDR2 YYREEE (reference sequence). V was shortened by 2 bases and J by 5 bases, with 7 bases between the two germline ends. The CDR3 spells CASSFPGETQYF. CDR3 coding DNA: TGTGCCAGCAGCTTTCCGGGGGAGACCCAGTACTTC.

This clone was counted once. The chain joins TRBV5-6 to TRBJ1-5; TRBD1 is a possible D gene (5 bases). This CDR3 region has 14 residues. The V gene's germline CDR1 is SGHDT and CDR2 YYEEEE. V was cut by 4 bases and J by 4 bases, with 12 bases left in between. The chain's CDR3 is CASSQGHDNQPQHF. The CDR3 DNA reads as TGTGCCAGCAGCCAAGGACACGATAATCAGCCCCAGCATTTT. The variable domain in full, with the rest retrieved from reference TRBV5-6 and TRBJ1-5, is DAGVTQSPTHLIKTRGQQVTLRCSPKSGHDTVSWYQQALGQGPQFIFQYYEEEERQRGNFPDRFSGHQFPNYSSELNVNALLLGDSALYLCASSQGHDNQPQHFGDGTRLSIL.

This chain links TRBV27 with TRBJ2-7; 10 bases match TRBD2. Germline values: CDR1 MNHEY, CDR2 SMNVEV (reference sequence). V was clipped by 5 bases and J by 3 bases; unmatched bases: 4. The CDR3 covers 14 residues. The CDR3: CASSRASGSYEQYF. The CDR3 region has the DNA TGTGCCAGCAGTCGGGCTAGCGGGAGCTACGAGCAGTACTTC.

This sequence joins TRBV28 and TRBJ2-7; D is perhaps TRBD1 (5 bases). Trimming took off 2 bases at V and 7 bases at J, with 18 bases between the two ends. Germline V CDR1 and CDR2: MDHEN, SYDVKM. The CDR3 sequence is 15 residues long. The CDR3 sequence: CASSLPQGGREEQYF. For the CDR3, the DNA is TGTGCCAGCAGTTTACCCCAGGGCGGACGAGAAGAGCAGTACTTC.

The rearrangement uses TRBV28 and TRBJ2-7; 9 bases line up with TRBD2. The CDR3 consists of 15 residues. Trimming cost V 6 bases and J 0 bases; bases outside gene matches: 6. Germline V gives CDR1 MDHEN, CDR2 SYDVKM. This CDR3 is CASRPPSGTSYEQYF. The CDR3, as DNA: TGTGCCAGCAGGCCTCCTAGCGGGACCTCCTACGAGCAGTACTTC.

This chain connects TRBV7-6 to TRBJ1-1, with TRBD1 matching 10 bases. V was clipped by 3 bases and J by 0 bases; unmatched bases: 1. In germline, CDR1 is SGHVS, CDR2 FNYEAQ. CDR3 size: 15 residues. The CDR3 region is CASSLGQGMNTEAFF. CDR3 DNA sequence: TGTGCCAGCAGCTTGGGACAGGGGATGAACACTGAAGCTTTCTTT.

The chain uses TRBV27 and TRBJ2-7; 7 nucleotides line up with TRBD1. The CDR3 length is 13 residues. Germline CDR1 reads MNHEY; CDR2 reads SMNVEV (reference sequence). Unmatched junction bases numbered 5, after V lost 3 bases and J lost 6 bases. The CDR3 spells CASSFRGFAEQYF. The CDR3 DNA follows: TGTGCCAGCAGTTTCAGGGGGTTCGCCGAGCAGTACTTC.

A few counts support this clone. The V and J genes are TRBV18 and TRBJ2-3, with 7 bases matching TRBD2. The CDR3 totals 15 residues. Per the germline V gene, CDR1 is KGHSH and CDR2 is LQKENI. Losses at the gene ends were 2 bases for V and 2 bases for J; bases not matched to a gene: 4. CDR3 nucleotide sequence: TGTGCCAGCTCACCATCAGCGGGATCCACAGATACGCAGTATTTT. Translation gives CASSPSAGSTDTQYF.

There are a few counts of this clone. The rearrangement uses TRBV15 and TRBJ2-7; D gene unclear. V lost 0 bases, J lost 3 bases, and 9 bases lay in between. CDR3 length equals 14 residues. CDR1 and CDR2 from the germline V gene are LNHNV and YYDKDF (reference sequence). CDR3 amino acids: CATSRDQAFYEQYF. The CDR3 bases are TGTGCCACCAGCAGAGATCAGGCCTTCTACGAGCAGTACTTC. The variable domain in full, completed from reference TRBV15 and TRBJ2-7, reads DAMVIQNPRYQVTQFGKPVTLSCSQTLNHNVMYWYQQKSSQAPKLLFHYYDKDFNNEADTPDNFQSRRPNTSFCFLDIRSPGLGDTAMYLCATSRDQAFYEQYFGPGTRLTVT.

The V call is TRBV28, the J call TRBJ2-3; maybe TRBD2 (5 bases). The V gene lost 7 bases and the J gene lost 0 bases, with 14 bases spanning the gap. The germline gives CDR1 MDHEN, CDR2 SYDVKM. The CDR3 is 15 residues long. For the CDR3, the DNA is TGTGCCAGCACCAACCTCGGCGGGAGCACAGATACGCAGTATTTT. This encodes CASTNLGGSTDTQYF.

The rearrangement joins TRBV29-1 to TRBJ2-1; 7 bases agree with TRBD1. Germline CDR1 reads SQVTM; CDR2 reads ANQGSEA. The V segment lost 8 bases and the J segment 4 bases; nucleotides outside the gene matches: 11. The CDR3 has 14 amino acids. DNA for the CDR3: TGCAGCTCCCGGGACAGAGGGAATTACAATGAGCAGTTCTTC. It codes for CSSRDRGNYNEQFF.

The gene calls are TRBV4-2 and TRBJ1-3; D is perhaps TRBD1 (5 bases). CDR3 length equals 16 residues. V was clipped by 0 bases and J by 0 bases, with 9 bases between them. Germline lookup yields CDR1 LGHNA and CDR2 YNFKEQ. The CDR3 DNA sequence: TGTGCCAGCAGCCAAGAAAGGGGAAGCTCTGGAAACACCATATATTTT. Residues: CASSQERGSSGNTIYF.

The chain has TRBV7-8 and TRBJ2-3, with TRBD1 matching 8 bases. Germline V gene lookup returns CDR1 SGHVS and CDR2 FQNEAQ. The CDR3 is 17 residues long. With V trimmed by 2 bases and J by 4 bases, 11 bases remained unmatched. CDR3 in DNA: TGTGCCAGCAGCTTATATGTGCGCCAGGGGGCTCCAGATACGCAGTATTTT. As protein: CASSLYVRQGAPDTQYF.

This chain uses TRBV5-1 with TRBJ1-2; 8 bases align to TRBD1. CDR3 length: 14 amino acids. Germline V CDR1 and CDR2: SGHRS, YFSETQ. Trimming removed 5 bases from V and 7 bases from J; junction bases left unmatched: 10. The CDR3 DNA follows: TGCGCCAGCAGTCCACAGGGGGTAGAAAGTGGCTACACCTTC. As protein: CASSPQGVESGYTF.

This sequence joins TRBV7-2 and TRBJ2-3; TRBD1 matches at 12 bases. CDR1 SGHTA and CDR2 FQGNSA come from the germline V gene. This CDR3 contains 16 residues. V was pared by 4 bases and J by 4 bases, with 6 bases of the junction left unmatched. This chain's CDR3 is CASSWGQGASADTQYF. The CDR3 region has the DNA TGTGCCAGCAGCTGGGGACAGGGGGCTTCGGCAGATACGCAGTATTTT.

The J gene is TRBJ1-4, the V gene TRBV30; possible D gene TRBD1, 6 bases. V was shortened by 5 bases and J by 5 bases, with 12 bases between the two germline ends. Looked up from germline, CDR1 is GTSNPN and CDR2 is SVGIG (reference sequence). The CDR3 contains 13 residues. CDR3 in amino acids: CAWEGQGNEKLFF. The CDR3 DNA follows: TGTGCCTGGGAGGGCCAGGGGAATGAAAAACTGTTTTTT.

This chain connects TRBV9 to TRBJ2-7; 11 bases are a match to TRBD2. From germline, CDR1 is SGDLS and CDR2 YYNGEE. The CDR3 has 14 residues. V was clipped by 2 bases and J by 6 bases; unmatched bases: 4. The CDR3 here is CASSVTSGTGEQYF. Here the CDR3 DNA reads TGTGCCAGCAGCGTGACTAGCGGGACGGGCGAGCAGTACTTC.

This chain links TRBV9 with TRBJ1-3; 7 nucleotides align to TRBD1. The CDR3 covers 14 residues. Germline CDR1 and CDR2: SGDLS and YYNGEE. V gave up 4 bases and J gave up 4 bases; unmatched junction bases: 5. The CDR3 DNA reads TGTGCCAGCAGCCGACAGGGTGGGGGAAACACCATATATTTT. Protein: CASSRQGGGNTIYF.

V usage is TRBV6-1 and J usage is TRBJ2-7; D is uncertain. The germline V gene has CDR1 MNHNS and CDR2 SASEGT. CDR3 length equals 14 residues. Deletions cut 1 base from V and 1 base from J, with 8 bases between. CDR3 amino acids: CASSEGLFSYEQYF. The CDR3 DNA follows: TGTGCCAGCAGTGAAGGTCTTTTTTCCTACGAGCAGTACTTC.

In DNA form, the CDR3 reads TGTGCCAGTAGTAAGGGACTAGCGGGAAGCTCCTACAATGAGCAGTTCTTC. Translated, it gives CASSKGLAGSSYNEQFF. The rearrangement links TRBV19 to TRBJ2-1; TRBD2 matches at 13 bases. The CDR3 loop spans 17 amino acids. Per the germline V gene, CDR1 is LNHDA and CDR2 is SQIVND (reference sequence). After removal of 4 bases from V and 0 bases from J, the junction contained 3 bases not matched to a gene.

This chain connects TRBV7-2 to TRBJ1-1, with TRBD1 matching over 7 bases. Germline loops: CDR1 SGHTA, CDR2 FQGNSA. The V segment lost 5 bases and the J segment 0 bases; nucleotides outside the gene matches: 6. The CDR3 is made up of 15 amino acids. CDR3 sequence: CASSRRQGLNTEAFF. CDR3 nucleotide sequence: TGTGCCAGCAGCCGGCGACAGGGCTTGAACACTGAAGCTTTCTTT. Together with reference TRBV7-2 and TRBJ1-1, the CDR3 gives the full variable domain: GAGVSQSPSNKVTEKGKDVELRCDPISGHTALYWYRQSLGQGLEFLIYFQGNSAPDKSGLPSDRFSAERTGGSVSTLTIQRTQQEDSAVYLCASSRRQGLNTEAFFGQGTRLTVV.

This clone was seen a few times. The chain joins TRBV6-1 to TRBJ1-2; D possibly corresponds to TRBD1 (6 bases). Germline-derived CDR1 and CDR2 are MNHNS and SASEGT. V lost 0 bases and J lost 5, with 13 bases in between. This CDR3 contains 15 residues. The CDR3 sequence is CASSEAGGARYGYTF. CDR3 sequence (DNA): TGTGCCAGCAGTGAAGCTGGGGGGGCACGGTATGGCTACACCTTC.

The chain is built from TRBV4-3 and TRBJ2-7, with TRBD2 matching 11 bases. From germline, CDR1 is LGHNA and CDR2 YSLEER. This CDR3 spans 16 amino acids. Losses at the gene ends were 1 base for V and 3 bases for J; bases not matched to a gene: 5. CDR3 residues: CASSQGPGLAGYEQYF. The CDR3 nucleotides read TGCGCCAGCAGCCAAGGCCCAGGACTAGCGGGCTACGAGCAGTACTTC.

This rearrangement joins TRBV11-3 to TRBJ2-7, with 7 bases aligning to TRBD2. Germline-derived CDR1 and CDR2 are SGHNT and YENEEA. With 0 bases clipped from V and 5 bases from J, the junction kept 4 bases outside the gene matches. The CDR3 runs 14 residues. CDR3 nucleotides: TGTGCCAGCAGCTTAGAGCGGGGGACCAACGAGCAGTACTTC. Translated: CASSLERGTNEQYF.

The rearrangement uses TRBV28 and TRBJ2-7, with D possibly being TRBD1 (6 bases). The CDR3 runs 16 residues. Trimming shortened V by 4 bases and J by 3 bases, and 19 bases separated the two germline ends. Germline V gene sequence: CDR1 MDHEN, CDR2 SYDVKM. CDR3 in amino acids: CASSSRSTGLNYEQYF. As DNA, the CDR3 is TGTGCCAGCAGTTCGCGCTCCACAGGGCTAAACTACGAGCAGTACTTC.